This TCR beta chain was documented in a study of Ad26.COV2.S vaccination and SARS-CoV-2 variants. Overall study context: Participant was drawn from the COV1001 Ad26.COV2.S trial arm.

Comment on this clone: As yet, its antigen is unknown.

Regarding treatment: some 19 received Ad26.COV2.S at low or high dose, single or two shots; five or six received placebo; per-sample allocation not given. Each sample was drawn 63 days after the first injection (of vaccine or placebo). Sequencing used immunoSEQ multiplex PCR; TCRdb keeps in-frame clones, though not all of them. There are 300,000 to 350,000 clones in the sample; roughly 90% occur only once, and 6.4% lies in the top ten. The CDR3 has 14 amino acids. Between the trimmed V and J ends, which lost 6 bases and 0 bases, there was a span of 9 bases. The germline CDR1 and CDR2 sequences are MNHEY and SMNVEV (reference sequence). The study, taken as a whole, reports: Spike-specific TCR breadth was greater in vaccine than placebo recipients. Possibly, TCR breadth and depth analyses underestimated total T cell responses.

This chain connects TRBV27 to TRBJ2-1; D is perhaps TRBD2 (6 bases). The TCR comes from a person aged 18-65 years who received the Ad26.COV2.S COVID-19 vaccine or a placebo. Here the sequenced sample was peripheral blood, taken in a trial of Ad26.COV2.S vaccine versus placebo. The CDR3: CASRGGISYNEQFF. CDR3 sequence (DNA): TGTGCCAGCAGGGGAGGAATCTCCTACAATGAGCAGTTCTTC.